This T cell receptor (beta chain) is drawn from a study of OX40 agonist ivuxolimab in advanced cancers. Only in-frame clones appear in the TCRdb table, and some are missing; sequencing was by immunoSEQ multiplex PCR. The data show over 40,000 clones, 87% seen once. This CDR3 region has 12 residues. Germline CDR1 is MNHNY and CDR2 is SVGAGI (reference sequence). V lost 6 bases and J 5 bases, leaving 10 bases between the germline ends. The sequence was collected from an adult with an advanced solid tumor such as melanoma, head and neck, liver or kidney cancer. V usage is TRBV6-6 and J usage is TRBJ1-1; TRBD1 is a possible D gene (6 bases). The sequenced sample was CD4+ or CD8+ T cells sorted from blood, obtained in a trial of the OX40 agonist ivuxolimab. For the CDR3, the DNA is TGTGCCAGCAGCAAAGACAGGACTGAAGCTTTCTTT. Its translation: CASSKDRTEAFF.